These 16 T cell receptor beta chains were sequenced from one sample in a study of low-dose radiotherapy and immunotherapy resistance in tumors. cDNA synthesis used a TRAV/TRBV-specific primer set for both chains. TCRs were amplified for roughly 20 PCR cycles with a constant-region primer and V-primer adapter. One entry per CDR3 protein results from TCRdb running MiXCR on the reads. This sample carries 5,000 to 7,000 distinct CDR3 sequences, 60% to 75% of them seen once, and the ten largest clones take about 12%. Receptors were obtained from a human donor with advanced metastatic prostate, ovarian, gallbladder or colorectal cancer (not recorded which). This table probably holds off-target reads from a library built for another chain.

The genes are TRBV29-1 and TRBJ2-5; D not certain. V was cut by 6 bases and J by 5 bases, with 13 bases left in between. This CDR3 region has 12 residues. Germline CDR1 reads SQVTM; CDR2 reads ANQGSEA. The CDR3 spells CSVSGPPETQYF. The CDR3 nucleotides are TGCAGCGTGTCAGGACCCCCGGAGACCCAGTACTTC.

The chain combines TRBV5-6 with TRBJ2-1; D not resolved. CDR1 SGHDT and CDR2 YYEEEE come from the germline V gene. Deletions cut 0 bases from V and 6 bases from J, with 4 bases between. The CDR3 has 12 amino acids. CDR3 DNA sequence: TGTGCCAGCAGCTTGGAGCCCAATGAGCAGTTCTTC. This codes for CASSLEPNEQFF.

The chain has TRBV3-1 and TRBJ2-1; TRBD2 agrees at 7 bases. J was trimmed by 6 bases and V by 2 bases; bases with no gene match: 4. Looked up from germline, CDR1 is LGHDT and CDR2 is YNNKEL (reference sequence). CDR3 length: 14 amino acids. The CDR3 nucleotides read TGTGCCAGCAGCCAACCGGGGGGTTTCAATGAGCAGTTCTTC. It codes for CASSQPGGFNEQFF.

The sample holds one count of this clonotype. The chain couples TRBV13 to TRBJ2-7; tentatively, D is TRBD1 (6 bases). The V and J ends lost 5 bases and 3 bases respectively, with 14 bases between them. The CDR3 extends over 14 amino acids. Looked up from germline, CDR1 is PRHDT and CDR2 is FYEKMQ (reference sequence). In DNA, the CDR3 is TGTGCCAGCAGCCCGTCCAGGGGACACTACGAGCAGTACTTC. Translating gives CASSPSRGHYEQYF.

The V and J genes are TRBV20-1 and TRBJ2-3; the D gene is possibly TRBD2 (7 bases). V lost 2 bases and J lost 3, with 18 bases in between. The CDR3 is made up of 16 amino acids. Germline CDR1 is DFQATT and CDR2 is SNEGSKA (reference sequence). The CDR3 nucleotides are TGCAGTGCTAGACTCCTTCGGGGGGCCCCAACAGATACGCAGTATTTT. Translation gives CSARLLRGAPTDTQYF.

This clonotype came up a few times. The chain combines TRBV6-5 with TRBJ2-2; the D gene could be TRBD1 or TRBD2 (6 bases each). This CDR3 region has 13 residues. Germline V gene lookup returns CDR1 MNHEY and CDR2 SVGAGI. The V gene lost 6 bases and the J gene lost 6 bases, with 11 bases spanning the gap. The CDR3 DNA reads TGTGCCAGCAGATCCGGGGGCTCCGGGGAGCTGTTTTTT. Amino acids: CASRSGGSGELFF.

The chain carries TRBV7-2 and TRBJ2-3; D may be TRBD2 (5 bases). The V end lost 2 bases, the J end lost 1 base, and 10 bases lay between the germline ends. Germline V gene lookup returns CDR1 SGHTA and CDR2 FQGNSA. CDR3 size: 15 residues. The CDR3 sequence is CASSLSGSGTDTQYF. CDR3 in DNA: TGTGCCAGCAGCTTATCGGGTAGCGGCACAGATACGCAGTATTTT.

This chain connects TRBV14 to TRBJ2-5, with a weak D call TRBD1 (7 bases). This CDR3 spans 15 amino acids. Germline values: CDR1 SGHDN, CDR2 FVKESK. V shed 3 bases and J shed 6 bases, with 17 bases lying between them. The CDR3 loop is CASSQNSRGRKTQYF. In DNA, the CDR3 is TGTGCCAGCAGCCAGAATTCCAGGGGGAGGAAGACCCAGTACTTC.

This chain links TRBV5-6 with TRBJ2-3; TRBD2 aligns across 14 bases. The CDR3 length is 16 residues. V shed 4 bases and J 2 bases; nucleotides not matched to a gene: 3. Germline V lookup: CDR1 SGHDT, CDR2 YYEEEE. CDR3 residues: CASSPTSGGATDTQYF. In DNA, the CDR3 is TGTGCCAGCAGCCCGACTAGCGGGGGGGCCACAGATACGCAGTATTTT.

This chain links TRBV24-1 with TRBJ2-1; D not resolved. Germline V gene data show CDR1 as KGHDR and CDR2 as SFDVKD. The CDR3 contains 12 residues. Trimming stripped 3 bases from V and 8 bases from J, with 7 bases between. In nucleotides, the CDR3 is TGTGCCACCAGTGATGGACGGTATGAGCAGTTCTTC. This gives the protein CATSDGRYEQFF.

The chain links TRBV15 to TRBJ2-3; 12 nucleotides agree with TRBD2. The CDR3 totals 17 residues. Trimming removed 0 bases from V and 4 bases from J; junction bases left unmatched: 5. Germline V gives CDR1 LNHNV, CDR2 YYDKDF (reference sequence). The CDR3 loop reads CATSRDPSGGAADTQYF. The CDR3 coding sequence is TGTGCCACCAGCAGAGATCCTAGCGGGGGGGCGGCAGATACGCAGTATTTT.

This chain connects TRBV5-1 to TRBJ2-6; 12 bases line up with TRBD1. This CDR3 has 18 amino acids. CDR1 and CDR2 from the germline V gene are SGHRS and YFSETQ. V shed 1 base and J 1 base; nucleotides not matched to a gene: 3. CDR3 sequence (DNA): TGCGCCAGCAGCTTGATGGGACAGGGGGCGTCTGGGGCCAACGTCCTGACTTTC. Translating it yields CASSLMGQGASGANVLTF.

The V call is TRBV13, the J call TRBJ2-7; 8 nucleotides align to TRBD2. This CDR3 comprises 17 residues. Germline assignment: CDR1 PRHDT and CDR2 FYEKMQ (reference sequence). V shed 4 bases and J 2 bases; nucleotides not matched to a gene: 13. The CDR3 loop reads CASSSASAGGNPYEQYF. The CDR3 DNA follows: TGTGCCAGCAGCTCCGCCTCTGCGGGAGGAAACCCCTACGAGCAGTACTTC.

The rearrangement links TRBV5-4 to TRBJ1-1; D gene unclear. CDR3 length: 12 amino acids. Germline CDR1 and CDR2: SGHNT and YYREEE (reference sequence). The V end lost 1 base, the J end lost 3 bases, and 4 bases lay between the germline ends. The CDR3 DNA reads TGTGCCAGCAGCTTGTCGGACACTGAAGCTTTCTTT. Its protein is CASSLSDTEAFF.

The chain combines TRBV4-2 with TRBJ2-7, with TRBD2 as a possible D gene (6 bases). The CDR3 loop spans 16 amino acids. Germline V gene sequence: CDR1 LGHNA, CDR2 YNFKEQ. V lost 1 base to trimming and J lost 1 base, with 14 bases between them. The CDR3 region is CASSQGDGSPSYEQYF. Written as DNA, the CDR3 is TGTGCCAGCAGCCAAGGCGACGGGAGCCCATCCTACGAGCAGTACTTC.

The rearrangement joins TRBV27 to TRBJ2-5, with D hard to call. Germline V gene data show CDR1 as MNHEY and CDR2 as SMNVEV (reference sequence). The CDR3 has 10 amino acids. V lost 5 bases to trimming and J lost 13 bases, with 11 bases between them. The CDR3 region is CASSPTNSYF. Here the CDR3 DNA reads TGTGCCAGCAGTCCAACGAATTCGTACTTC.